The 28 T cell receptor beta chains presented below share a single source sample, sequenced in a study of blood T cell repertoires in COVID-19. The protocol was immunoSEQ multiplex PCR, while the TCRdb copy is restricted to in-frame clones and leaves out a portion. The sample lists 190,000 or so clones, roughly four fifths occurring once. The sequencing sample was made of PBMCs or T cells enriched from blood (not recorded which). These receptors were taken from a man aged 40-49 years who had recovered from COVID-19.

This chain's CDR3 is CASSPPRQTVTMNTEAFF. DNA of the CDR3: TGTGCCAGCAGCCCACCGAGACAGACAGTAACAATGAACACTGAAGCTTTCTTT. V usage is TRBV5-6 and J usage is TRBJ1-1; D might be TRBD1 (5 bases). This CDR3 has 18 amino acids. V dropped 4 bases and J dropped 0 bases, with 22 bases sitting between them. CDR1 is SGHDT and CDR2 is YYEEEE in the germline V gene.

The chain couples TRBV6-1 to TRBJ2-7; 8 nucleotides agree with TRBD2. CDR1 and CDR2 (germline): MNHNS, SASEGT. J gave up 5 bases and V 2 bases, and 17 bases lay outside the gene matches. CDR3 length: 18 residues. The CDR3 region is CASSENMRLASRGHEQYF. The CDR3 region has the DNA TGTGCCAGCAGTGAAAACATGAGACTAGCGTCGAGGGGTCACGAGCAGTACTTC.

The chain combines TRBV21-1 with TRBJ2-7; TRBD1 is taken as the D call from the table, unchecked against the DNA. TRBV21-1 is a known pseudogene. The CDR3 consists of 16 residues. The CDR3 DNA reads TGTGCCAGCAGCAAGTGGGGGGACAGGGTGACCTACGAGCAGTACTTC. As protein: CASSKWGDRVTYEQYF.

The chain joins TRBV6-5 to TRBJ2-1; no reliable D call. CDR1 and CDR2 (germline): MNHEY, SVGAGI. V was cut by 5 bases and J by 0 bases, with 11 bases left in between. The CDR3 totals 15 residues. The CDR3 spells CASSPDWSSYNEQFF. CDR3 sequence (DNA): TGTGCCAGCAGTCCCGACTGGAGCTCCTACAATGAGCAGTTCTTC.

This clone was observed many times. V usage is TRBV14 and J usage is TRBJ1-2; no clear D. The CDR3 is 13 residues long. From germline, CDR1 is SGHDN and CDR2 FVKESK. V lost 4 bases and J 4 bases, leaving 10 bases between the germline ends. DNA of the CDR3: TGTGCCAGCAGCCGCCACTCTTCCTATGGCTACACCTTC. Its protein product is CASSRHSSYGYTF.

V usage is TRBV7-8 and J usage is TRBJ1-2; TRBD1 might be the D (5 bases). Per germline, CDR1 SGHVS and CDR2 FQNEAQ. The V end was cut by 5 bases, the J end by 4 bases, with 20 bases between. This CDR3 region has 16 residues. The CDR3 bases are TGTGCCAGCAGCCCCAACCCCCGCAGGGTTGGCTATGGCTACACCTTC. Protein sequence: CASSPNPRRVGYGYTF.

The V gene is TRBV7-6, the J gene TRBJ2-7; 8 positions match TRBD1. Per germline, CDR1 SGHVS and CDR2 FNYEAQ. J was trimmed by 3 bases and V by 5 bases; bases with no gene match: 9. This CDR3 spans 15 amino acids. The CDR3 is CASSPGGTGGYEQYF. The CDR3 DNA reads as TGTGCCAGCAGCCCTGGGGGAACAGGGGGCTACGAGCAGTACTTC.

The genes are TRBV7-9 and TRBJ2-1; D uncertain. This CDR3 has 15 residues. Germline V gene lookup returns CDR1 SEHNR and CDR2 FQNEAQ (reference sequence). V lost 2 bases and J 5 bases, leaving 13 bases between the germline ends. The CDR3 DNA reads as TGTGCCAGCAGCTTACGCGCTAGAGGCAACAATGAGCAGTTCTTC. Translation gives CASSLRARGNNEQFF.

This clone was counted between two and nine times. The CDR3 here is CASSLGGGGYEQYF. CDR3 sequence (DNA): TGTGCCAGCAGCTTAGGCGGGGGGGGGTACGAGCAGTACTTC. The chain recombines TRBV7-2 with TRBJ2-7; 9 bases fit TRBD2. Looked up from germline, CDR1 is SGHTA and CDR2 is FQGNSA. The CDR3 has 14 residues. V lost 1 base to trimming and J lost 4 bases; unmatched junction nucleotides: 2.

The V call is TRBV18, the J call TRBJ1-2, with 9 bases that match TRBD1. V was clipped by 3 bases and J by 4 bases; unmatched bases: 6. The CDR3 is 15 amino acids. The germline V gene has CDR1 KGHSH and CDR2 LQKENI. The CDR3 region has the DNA TGTGCCAGCTCACCGGGACAGGGCTTAGTCTATGGCTACACCTTC. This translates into CASSPGQGLVYGYTF.

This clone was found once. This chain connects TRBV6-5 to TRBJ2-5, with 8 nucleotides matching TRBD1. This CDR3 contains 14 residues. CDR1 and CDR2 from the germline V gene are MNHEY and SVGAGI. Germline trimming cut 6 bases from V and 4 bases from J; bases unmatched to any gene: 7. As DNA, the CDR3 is TGTGCCAGCAGCGCCCGAGGACAGGGAGAGACCCAGTACTTC. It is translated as CASSARGQGETQYF.

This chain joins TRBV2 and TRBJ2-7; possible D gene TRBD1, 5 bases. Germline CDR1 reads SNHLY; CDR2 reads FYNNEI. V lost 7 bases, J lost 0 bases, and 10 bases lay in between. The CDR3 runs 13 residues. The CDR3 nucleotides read TGTGCCAGCATGCGGCAGGGCTCCTACGAGCAGTACTTC. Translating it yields CASMRQGSYEQYF.

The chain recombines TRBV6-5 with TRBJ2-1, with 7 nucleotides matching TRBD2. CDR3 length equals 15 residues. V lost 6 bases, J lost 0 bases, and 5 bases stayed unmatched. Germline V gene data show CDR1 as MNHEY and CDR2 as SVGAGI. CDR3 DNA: TGTGCCAGCAGATATCGGGGGGTCTCCTACAATGAGCAGTTCTTC. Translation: CASRYRGVSYNEQFF.

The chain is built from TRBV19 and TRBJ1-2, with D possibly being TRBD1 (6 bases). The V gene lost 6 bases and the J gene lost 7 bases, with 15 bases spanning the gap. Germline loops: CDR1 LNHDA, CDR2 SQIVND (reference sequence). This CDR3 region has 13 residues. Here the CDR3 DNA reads TGTGCCAGTAGATTTGAGGGGGTAGGTGGCTACACCTTC. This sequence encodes CASRFEGVGGYTF.

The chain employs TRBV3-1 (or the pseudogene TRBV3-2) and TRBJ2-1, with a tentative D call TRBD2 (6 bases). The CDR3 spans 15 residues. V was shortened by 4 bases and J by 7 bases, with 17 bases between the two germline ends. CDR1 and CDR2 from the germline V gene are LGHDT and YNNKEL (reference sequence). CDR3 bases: TGTGCCAGCAGCCGTTTTGGGGGGAGCGGGAATGAGCAGTTCTTC. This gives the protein CASSRFGGSGNEQFF.

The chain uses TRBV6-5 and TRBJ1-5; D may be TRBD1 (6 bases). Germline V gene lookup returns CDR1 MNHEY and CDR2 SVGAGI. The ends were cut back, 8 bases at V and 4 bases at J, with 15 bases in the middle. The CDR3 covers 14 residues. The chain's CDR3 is CASGGPKGNQPQHF. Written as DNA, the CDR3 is TGTGCCAGCGGGGGCCCTAAAGGGAATCAGCCCCAGCATTTT.

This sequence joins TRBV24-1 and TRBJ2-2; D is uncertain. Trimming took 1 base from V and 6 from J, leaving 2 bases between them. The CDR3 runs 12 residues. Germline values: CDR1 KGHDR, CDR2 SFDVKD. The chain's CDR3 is CATSDFAGELFF. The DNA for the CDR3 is TGTGCCACCAGTGATTTCGCCGGGGAGCTGTTTTTT.

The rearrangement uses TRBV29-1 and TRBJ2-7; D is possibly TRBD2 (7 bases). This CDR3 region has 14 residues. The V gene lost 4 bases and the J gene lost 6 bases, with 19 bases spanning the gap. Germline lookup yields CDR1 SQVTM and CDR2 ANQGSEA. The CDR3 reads CSVGAGRGAGEQYF. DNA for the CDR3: TGCAGCGTTGGGGCGGGACGGGGGGCAGGCGAGCAGTACTTC.

The DNA of the CDR3 is TGTGCCAGTAGTACCCGGGACAGGGGCAATTCACCCCTCCACTTT. Its translation: CASSTRDRGNSPLHF. This chain joins TRBV19 and TRBJ1-6; TRBD1 matches 10 bases. J lost 7 bases, V lost 4 bases, and 4 bases had no gene match. Germline V CDR1 and CDR2: LNHDA, SQIVND (reference sequence). This CDR3 has 15 residues.

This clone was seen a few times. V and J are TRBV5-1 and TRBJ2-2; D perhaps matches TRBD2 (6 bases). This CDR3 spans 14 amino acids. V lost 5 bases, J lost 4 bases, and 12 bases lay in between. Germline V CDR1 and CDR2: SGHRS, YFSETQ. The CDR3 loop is CASRPQGGTGELFF. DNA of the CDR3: TGCGCCAGCAGGCCGCAGGGAGGCACCGGGGAGCTGTTTTTT.

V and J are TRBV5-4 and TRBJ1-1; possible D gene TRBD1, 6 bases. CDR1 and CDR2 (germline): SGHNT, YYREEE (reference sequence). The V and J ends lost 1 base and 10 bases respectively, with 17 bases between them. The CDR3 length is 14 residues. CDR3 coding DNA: TGTGCCAGCAGCTTGCCCGGGACAAGTTTAGGAGCTTTCTTT. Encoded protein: CASSLPGTSLGAFF.

CDR3 DNA: TGTGCCAGCAAGGGGGTATCTGGGGCCAACGTCCTGACTTTC. This gives the protein CASKGVSGANVLTF. This chain uses TRBV27 with TRBJ2-6; maybe TRBD1 (6 bases). The CDR3 extends over 14 amino acids. From germline, CDR1 is MNHEY and CDR2 SMNVEV (reference sequence). V lost 7 bases and J 1 base, leaving 8 bases between the germline ends.

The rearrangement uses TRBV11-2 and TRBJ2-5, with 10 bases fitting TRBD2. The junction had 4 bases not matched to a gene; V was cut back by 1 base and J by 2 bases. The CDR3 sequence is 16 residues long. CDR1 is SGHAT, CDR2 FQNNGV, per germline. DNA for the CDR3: TGTGCCAGCAGCTTAGGTCCTAGCGGGGGACAAGAGACCCAGTACTTC. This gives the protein CASSLGPSGGQETQYF.

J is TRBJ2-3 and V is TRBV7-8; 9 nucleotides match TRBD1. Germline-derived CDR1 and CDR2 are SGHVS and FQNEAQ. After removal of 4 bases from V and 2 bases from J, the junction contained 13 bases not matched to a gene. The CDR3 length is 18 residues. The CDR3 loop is CASSSSPRDRVDTDTQYF. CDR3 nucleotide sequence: TGTGCCAGCAGCTCCTCCCCCCGGGACAGGGTTGACACAGATACGCAGTATTTT. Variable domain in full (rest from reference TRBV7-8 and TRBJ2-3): GAGVSQSPRYKVAKRGQDVALRCDPISGHVSLFWYQQALGQGPEFLTYFQNEAQLDKSGLPSDRFFAERPEGSVSTLKIQRTQQEDSAVYLCASSSSPRDRVDTDTQYFGPGTRLTVL.

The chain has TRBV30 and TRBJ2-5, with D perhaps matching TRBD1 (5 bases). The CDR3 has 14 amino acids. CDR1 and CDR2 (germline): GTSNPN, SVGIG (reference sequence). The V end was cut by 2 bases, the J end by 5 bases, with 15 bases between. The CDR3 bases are TGTGCCTGGAGTAGGGGCCGGAACGGGGAGACCCAGTACTTC. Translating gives CAWSRGRNGETQYF.

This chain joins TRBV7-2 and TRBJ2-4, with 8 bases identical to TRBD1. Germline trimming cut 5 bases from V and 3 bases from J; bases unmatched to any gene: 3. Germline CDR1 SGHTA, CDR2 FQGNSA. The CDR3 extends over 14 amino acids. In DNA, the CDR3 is TGTGCCAGCAGCGCAGACAGGGGCAAAAACATTCAGTACTTC. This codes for CASSADRGKNIQYF.

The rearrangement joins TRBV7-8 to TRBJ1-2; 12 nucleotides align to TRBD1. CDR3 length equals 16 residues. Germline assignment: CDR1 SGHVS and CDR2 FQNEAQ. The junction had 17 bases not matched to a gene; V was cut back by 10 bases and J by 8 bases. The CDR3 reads CATLRDRGRFLGGYTF. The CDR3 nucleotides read TGTGCCACCCTCCGGGACAGGGGGCGATTTTTGGGAGGCTACACCTTC.

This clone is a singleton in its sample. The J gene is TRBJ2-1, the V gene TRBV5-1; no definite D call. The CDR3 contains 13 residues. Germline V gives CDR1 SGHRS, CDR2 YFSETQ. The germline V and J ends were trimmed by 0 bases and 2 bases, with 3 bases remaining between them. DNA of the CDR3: TGCGCCAGCAGCTTGGAGCCCTACAATGAGCAGTTCTTC. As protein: CASSLEPYNEQFF.